This T cell receptor (beta chain) was profiled in a study of radiation and T cells in renal cell carcinoma. As for the study in general: Nephrectomy followed 15 Gy stereotactic body radiation by 4 weeks.

Of note for this clone: Antigen unknown.

Regarding the study as a whole: From baseline, blood top tumor clonotypes peaked at 2 weeks post-radiation.

Documented time point: baseline pretreatment blood. Noted treatment: 15 Gy SBRT to primary tumor, nephrectomy 4 weeks later. The table came from immunoSEQ multiplex PCR; TCRdb's copy has only in-frame clones and leaves some out. The table has about 95,000 clones, 65% to 90% seen once; the top ten hold approximately 8.1%. Germline V CDR1 and CDR2: LGHNA, YSLEER. This CDR3 is 13 amino acids long. V lost 1 base and J 4 bases, leaving 7 bases between the germline ends. Specimen: blood, collected from a patient whose treatment included radiotherapy and nephrectomy. This chain links TRBV4-3 with TRBJ1-2, with D maybe TRBD1 (5 bases). This sequence originates from a man aged 50-59 years with renal cell carcinoma. The CDR3 region has the DNA TGCGCCAGCAGCCAAGGGGGGTTCTATGGCTACACCTTC. Its protein is CASSQGGFYGYTF.